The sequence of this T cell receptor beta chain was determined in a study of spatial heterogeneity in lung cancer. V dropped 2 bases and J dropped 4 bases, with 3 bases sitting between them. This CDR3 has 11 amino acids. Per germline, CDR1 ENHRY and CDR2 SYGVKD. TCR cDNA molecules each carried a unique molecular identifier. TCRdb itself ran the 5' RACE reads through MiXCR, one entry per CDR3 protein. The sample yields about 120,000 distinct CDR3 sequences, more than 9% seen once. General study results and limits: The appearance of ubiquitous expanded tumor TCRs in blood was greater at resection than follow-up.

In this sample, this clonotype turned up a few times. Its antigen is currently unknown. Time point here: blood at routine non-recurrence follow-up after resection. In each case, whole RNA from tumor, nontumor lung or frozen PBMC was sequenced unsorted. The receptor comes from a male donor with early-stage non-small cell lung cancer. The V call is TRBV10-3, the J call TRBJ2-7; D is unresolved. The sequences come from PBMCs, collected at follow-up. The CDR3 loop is CAISETYEQYF. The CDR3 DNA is TGTGCCATCAGTGAGACGTACGAGCAGTACTTC.